This T cell receptor beta chain is from a study of CD8 T cells in Susac syndrome. Study-wide results and caveats: In its TCR sequencing and HLA analysis, the study acknowledged that the number of individuals was relatively small. CD4+ T cell repertoires in Susac syndrome lacked clonal expansion.

When the RNA was reverse transcribed, random hexamers were used with an input of roughly 0.45 to 1 ug. TCRdb reprocessed the immunoSEQ multiplex PCR reads via MiXCR and lists one record per CDR3 protein. The table has 160,000 or so distinct CDR3 sequences, about 95% seen once. Germline loops: CDR1 DFQATT, CDR2 SNEGSKA (reference sequence). V was shortened by 0 bases and J by 8 bases, with 7 bases between the two germline ends. The CDR3 totals 11 residues. It was negative isolation that provided the CD8+ and CD4+ T cells, whereas TEMRA cells were enriched by FACS. A note on this clonotype: Its antigen is currently unknown.

The sequenced sample consisted of CD4+ T cells from PBMCs. The origin of this receptor is a human donor with Susac syndrome. This sequence joins TRBV20-1 and TRBJ1-2; D gene uncertain. The CDR3 nucleotides read TGCAGTGCTAGAGACGCCGGGGGCTACACCTTC. It codes for CSARDAGGYTF.